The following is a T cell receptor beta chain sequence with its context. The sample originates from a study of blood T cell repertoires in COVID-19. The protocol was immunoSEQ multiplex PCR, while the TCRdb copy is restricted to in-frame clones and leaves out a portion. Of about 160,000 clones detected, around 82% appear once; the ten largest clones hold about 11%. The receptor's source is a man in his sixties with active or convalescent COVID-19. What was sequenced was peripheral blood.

The CDR3 region is CASRSLAGVDTQYF. The CDR3, as DNA: TGTGCCAGCAGAAGTCTAGCGGGAGTGGATACGCAGTATTTT. The rearrangement links TRBV27 to TRBJ2-3; 10 nucleotides line up with TRBD2. Germline loops: CDR1 MNHEY, CDR2 SMNVEV (reference sequence). The CDR3 is 14 amino acids. Trimming removed 6 bases from V and 6 bases from J; junction bases left unmatched: 6.